This T cell receptor (beta chain) was sequenced in a study of neurological immune-mediated disorders. Germline V CDR1 and CDR2: SGHRS, YFSETQ. V lost 3 bases, J lost 3 bases, and 2 bases stayed unmatched. The CDR3 contains 14 residues. Template-switch 5'RACE cDNA synthesis added a 10-nucleotide unique molecular identifier. The yield of each sequencing run was over 160 million TCR-beta sequences from 15-18 subjects. MiXCR, applied by TCRdb to the 5' RACE reads, yields one record per CDR3 protein. The repertoire holds 40,000 to 60,000 distinct CDR3 sequences, with around 3.3% as singletons. At least ten counts were recorded for this clonotype. Its specificity is not known. Broader study findings: Private repertoires in all groups were suggested by the absence of shared CDR3 amino acid sequences among expanded clones across subjects.

This sequence originates from a man in his forties with multiple sclerosis. V usage is TRBV5-1 and J usage is TRBJ2-3, with 9 bases aligning to TRBD1. Sequenced sample: PBMCs. The CDR3 loop is CASSSQGATDTQYF. CDR3 coding DNA: TGCGCCAGCAGCTCACAGGGGGCGACAGATACGCAGTATTTT. The variable domain in full, completed from reference TRBV5-1 and TRBJ2-3, reads KAGVTQTPRYLIKTRGQQVTLSCSPISGHRSVSWYQQTPGQGLQFLFEYFSETQRNKGNFPGRFSGRQFSNSRSEMNVSTLELGDSALYLCASSSQGATDTQYFGPGTRLTVL.